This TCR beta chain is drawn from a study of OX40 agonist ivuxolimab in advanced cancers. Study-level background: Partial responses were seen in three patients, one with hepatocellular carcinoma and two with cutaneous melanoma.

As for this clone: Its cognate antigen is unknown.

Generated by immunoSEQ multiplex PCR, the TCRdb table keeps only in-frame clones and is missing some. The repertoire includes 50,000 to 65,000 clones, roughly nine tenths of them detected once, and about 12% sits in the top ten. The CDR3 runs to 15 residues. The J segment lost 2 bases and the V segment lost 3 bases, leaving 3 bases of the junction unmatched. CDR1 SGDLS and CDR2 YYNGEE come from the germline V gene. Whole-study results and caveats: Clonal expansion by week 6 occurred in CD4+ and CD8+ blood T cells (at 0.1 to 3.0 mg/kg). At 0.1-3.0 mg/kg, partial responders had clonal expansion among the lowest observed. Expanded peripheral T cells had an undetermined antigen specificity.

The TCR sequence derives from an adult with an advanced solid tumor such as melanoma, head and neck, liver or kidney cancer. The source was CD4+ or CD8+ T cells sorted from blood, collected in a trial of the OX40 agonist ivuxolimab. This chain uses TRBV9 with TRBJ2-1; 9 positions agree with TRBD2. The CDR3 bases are TGTGCCAGCAGCGCTAGCGGGACCGCCTACAATGAGCAGTTCTTC. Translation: CASSASGTAYNEQFF.